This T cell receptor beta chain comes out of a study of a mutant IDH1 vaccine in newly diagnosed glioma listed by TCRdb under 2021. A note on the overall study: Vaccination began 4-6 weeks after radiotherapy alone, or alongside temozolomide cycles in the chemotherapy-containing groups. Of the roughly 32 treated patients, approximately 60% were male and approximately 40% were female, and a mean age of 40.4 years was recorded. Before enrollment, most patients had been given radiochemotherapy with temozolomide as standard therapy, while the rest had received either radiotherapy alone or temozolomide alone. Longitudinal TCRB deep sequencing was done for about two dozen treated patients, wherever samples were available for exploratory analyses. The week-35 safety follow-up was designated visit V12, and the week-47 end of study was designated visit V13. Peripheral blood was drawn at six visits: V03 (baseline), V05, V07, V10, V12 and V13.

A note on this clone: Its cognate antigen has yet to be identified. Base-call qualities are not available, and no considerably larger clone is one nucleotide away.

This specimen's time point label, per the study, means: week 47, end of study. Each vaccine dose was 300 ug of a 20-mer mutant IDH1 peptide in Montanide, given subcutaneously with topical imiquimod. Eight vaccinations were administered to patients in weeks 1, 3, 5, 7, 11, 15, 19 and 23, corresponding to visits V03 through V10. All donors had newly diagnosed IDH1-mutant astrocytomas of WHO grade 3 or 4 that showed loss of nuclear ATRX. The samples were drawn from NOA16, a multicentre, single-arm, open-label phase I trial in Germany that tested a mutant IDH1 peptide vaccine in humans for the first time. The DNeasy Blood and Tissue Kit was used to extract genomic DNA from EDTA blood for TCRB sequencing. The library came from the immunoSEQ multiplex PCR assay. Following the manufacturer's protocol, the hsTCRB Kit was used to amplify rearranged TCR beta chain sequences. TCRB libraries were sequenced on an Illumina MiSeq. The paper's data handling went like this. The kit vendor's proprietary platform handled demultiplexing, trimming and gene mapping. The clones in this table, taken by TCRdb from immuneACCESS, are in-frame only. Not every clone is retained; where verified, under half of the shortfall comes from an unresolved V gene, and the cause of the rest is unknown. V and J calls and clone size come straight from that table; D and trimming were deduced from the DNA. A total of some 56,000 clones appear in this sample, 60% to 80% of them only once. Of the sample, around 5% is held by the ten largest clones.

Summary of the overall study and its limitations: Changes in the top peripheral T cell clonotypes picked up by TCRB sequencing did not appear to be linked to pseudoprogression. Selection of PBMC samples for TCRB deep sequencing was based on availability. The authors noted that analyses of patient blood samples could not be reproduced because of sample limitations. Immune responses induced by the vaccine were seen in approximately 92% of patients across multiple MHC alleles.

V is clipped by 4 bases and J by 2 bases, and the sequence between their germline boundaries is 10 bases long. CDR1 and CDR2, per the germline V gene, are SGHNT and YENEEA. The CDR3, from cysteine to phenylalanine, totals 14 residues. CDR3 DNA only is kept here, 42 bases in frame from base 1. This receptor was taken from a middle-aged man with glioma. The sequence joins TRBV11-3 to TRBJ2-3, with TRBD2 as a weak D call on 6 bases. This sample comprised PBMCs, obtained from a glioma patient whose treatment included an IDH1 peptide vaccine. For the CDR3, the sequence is CASSSGDPTDTQYF. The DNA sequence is TGTGCCAGCAGCTCGGGGGACCCCACAGATACGCAGTATTTT. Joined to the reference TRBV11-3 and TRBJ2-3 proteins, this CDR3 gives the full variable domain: EAGVVQSPRYKIIEKKQPVAFWCNPISGHNTLYWYLQNLGQGPELLIRYENEEAVDDSQLPKDRFSAERLKGVDSTLKIQPAELGDSAVYLCASSSGDPTDTQYFGPGTRLTVL.